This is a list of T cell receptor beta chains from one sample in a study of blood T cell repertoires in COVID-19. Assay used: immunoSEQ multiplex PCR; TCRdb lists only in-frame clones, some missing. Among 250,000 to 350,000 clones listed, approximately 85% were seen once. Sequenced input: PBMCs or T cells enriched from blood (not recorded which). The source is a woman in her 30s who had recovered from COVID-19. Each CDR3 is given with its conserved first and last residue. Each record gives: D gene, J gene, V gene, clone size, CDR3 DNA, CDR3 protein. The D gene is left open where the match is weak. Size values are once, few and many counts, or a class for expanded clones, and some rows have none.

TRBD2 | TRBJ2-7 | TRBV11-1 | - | TGTGCCAGCAGCTCCTCCTTGGGGGGGGCCTACGAGCAGTACTTC | CASSSSLGGAYEQYF
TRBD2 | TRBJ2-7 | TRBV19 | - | TGTGCCAGTAGGAGGGGTCTAGCGGCGAAAAACAACTCCTACGAGCAGTACTTC | CASRRGLAAKNNSYEQYF
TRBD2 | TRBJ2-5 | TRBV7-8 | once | TGTGCCAGCAGCTCCCGGACTAGCGGGGGGACCCGGTACCAAGAGACCCAGTACTTC | CASSSRTSGGTRYQETQYF
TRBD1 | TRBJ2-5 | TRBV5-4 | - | TGTGCCAGCAGCTTGGGACAGGGCTACCAAGAGACCCAGTACTTC | CASSLGQGYQETQYF
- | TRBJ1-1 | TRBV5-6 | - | TGTGCCAGCAGCTTAATTGGCGGTGCTGAAGCTTTCTTT | CASSLIGGAEAFF
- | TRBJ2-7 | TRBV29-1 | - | TGCAGCGTTATGGTAGGGGCAGGGAGGACCTACGAGCAGTACTTC | CSVMVGAGRTYEQYF
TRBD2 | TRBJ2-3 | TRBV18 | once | TGTGCCAGCTCCCAAGGACTAGCGGGAGGCACAGATACGCAGTATTTT | CASSQGLAGGTDTQYF
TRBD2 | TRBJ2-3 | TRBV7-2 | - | TGTGCCAGCAGCCCTCGACTAGCGGGAGGGGGCACAGATACGCAGTATTTT | CASSPRLAGGGTDTQYF
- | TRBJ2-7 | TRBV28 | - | TGTGCCAGCAGTTATGTAAACAGGGAAGTTAGGAAGTACTTC | CASSYVNREVRKYF
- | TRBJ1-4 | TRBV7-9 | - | TGTGCCAGCAGCCCCTTCCTGATCCGGGATCCCACTAATGAAAAACTGTTTTTT | CASSPFLIRDPTNEKLFF
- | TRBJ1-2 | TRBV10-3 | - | TGTGCCATCCCATCGACGGACTTCAACTATGGCTACACCTTC | CAIPSTDFNYGYTF
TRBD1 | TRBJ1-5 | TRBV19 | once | TGTGCCAGTAGTTTTCTTCCGGGACAGGGAGAGGGCCTACATCAGCCCCAGCATTTT | CASSFLPGQGEGLHQPQHF
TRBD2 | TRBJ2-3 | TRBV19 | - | TGTGCCAGTAGTTCGAGCCTAGCGGGGGGCCTGGATACGCAGTATTTT | CASSSSLAGGLDTQYF
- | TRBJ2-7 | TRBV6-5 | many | TGTGCCAGCAGTTCCCCAGGGGGGATACAGTACTTC | CASSSPGGIQYF
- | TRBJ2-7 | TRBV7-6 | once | TGTGCCAGCAGCTCCGGACATTCCTACGAGCAGTACTTC | CASSSGHSYEQYF
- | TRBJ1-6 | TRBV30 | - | TGTGCCTGGAGTGTACCCCAGGGGTCACCCCTCCACTTT | CAWSVPQGSPLHF
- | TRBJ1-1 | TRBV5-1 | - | TGCGCCAGCAGCTTGGTTGGGGGGAAGGTTGAAGCTTTCTTT | CASSLVGGKVEAFF
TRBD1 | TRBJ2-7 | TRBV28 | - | TGTGCCAGCAGGCCGACAGGGGCGTTTAACGAGCAGTACTTC | CASRPTGAFNEQYF
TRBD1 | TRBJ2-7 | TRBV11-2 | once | TGTGCCAGCAGCCCCGGACAGGGGACTTCCTACGAGCAGTACTTC | CASSPGQGTSYEQYF
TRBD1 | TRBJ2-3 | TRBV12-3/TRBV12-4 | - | TGTGCCACCGATGAGGGGGCCTCAGATACGCAGTATTTT | CATDEGASDTQYF
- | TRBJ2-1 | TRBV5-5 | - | TGTGCCAGCAGCTCGCTAGGGCTAGCACGTGAGCAGTTCTTC | CASSSLGLAREQFF
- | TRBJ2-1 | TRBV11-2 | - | TGTGCCAGCAGCTTAGCATCCAGGGGCGACTACAATGAGCAGTTCTTC | CASSLASRGDYNEQFF